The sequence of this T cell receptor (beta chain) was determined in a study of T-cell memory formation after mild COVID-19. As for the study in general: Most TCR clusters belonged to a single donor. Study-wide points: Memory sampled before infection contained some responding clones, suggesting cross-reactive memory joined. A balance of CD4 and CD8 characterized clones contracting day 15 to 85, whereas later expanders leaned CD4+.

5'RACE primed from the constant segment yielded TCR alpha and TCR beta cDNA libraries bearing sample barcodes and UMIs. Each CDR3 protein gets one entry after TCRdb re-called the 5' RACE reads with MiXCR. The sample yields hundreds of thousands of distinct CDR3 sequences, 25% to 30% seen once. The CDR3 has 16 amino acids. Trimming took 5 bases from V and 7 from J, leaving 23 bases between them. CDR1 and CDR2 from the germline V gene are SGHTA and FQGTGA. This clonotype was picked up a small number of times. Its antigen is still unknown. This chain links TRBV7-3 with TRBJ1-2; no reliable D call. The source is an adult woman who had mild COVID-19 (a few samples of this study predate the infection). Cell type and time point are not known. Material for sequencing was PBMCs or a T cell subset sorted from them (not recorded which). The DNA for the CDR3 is TGTGCCAGCAGCCCAGGTCAGACTTCCAGGACGAGTGGCTACACCTTC. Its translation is CASSPGQTSRTSGYTF.